This TCR beta chain came from a study of cytomegalovirus exposure and HLA in healthy donors. With 60 Vbeta and 13 Jbeta primers, the PCR was carried out. The protocol was immunoSEQ multiplex PCR, while the TCRdb copy is restricted to in-frame clones and leaves out a portion. The sample holds roughly 97,000 clones, 76% seen once. This CDR3 is built from 18 residues. The J segment lost 5 bases and the V segment lost 0 bases, leaving 10 bases of the junction unmatched. In germline, CDR1 is SGDLS, CDR2 YYNGEE. A note on this clone: Its antigen is unknown.

Study-level results: Associated with cytomegalovirus, according to the listing, were 150 to 200 TCR beta chains.

The chain employs TRBV9 and TRBJ2-3; 12 nucleotides line up with TRBD2. Material: PBMCs. This TCR derives from a woman aged 18-29 years in good health and CMV-seropositive. The CDR3 region has the DNA TGTGCCAGCAGCGTAGCGGGGGGACTAGCGGGTGGAGGAGATACGCAGTATTTT. This encodes CASSVAGGLAGGGDTQYF.